This T cell receptor beta chain comes out of a study of CD8 T cells in ankylosing spondylitis. Study-level points and caveats: Disease-associated clonotypes exhibited CD8+ identity and were relatively infrequent in peripheral blood. A TCR beta motif made of about eight highly homologous variants seemed typical of ankylosing spondylitis blood. Certain motif variants had earlier appeared in reactive arthritis synovial fluid and blood.

This clonotype was picked up a small number of times. No antigen is known for it. TCR beta libraries were made by quantitative 5'-RACE with molecular barcodes. From the 5' RACE reads, TCRdb called clonotypes with MiXCR, one entry per CDR3 protein. The table lists hundreds of thousands of distinct CDR3 sequences, around 26% of them singletons. Trimming pared 10 bases from V and 3 bases from J, leaving 13 bases between. CDR3 size: 12 residues. Germline CDR1 and CDR2: MDHEN and SYDVKM. Material for sequencing was blood, either unsorted or a sorted T cell fraction (not recorded which). This rearrangement joins TRBV28 to TRBJ2-7; D assignment may be TRBD1 or TRBD2 (6 bases each). The TCR sequence derives from a male donor with ankylosing spondylitis. CDR3 DNA: TGTGCCACTAGCAGGGGAGGCTACGAGCAGTACGTC. Protein sequence: CATSRGGYEQYV.